This T cell receptor (beta chain) was identified in a study of early T cells in non-severe SARS-CoV-2 infection. Study background: Chains were unpaired, as sequencing was done on bulk RNA from unsorted whole blood.

This CDR3 comprises 14 residues. V lost 5 bases and J 5 bases, leaving 12 bases between the germline ends. Individual cDNA molecules carried attached unique molecular identifiers. TCRdb passed the 5' RACE reads through MiXCR, listing each CDR3 protein once. The table lists about 110,000 distinct CDR3 sequences, 11% of them singletons. This clonotype was picked up many times. What it binds is not known. Study-wide findings and caveats: Anti-spike CD8 responses were favored by VDJdb matching, which missed private and CD4 specificities.

The material sequenced was whole blood. This receptor was obtained from an adult who was a healthcare worker with PCR-confirmed SARS-CoV-2 infection or an uninfected control (not recorded which). V usage is TRBV12-3 or TRBV12-4 and J usage is TRBJ2-2, with D unresolved. CDR3 protein: CASSQGGRTGELFF. DNA of the CDR3: TGTGCCAGCAGTCAAGGCGGCCGAACCGGGGAGCTGTTTTTT.